These T cell receptor beta chains were read from a single sample in a study of metastatic and nonmetastatic thyroid tumors. With MiXCR, TCRdb reprocessed the PCR reads. The sample comprises 34,000 or so clones, roughly 36% of which are singletons, and under 25% rests with the top ten. Sample: tumor tissue. The receptors here all came from a female donor with papillary thyroid cancer or a benign thyroid nodule (not recorded which). Some clones in this sample may be carry-over from other donors' samples. Each CDR3 is given with its conserved first and last residue. The D gene is left open where the match is weak. Only some rows state a clone size, as once, few, many or a class for expanded clones.

len	abundance	v_gene	d_gene	j_gene	CDR3nt	CDR3aa
16	NA	TRBV5-1	NA	TRBJ2-2	TGCGCCAGCAGCTTGGAGCCGGGGATAAGCGCCGGGGAGCTGTTTTTT	CASSLEPGISAGELFF
14	NA	TRBV30	NA	TRBJ1-4	TGTGCCTGGAGTCCAGGACTGATCAATGAAAAACTGTTTTTT	CAWSPGLINEKLFF
12	NA	TRBV5-6	NA	TRBJ2-5	TGTGCCAGCAGCTCCACAGGGTTGACCCAGTACTTC	CASSSTGLTQYF
14	few	TRBV15	TRBD1	TRBJ2-5	TGTGCCACCAGCGTATACTGGACAGGGGAGACCCAGTACTTC	CATSVYWTGETQYF
13	few	TRBV6-2/TRBV6-3	NA	TRBJ2-6	TGTGCCAGCGGGCGCTCTGGGGCCAACGTCCTGACTTTC	CASGRSGANVLTF
13	few	TRBV12-3/TRBV12-4	NA	TRBJ2-1	TGTGCCAGCAGTTTAAGAGGGGACAATGAGCAGTTCTTC	CASSLRGDNEQFF
14	few	TRBV28	TRBD1	TRBJ1-5	TGTGCCAGCAGTTTATCGGGACAGGGGGTGACCCAGCATTTT	CASSLSGQGVTQHF
17	NA	TRBV13	NA	TRBJ1-1	TGTGCCAGCAGCTTCCTTGGTGTTGAAAGAGGGAACACTGAAGCTTTCTTT	CASSFLGVERGNTEAFF
15	NA	TRBV6-6	TRBD2	TRBJ2-7	TGTGCCAGCAGTTACCTGGCCGGGGGGACGGGCGAGCAGTACTTC	CASSYLAGGTGEQYF
14	NA	TRBV7-2	NA	TRBJ1-2	TGTGCCAGCAGCTTAAACAGGCGCCCCGAGGGCTACACCTTC	CASSLNRRPEGYTF
16	few	TRBV12-3/TRBV12-4	NA	TRBJ2-5	TGTGCCAGCAGCCCTCCGTGGCCGGCGGTTCAAGAGACCCAGTACTTC	CASSPPWPAVQETQYF
14	NA	TRBV11-2	TRBD2	TRBJ2-7	TGTGCCAGCAGCCCGGGAGGGATGGAGTACGAGCAGTACTTC	CASSPGGMEYEQYF
17	NA	TRBV6-5	TRBD2	TRBJ2-2	TGTGCCAGCAGGTACAAACTAGCGCACACGAACACCGGGGAGCTGTTTTTT	CASRYKLAHTNTGELFF
16	NA	TRBV5-1	TRBD2	TRBJ2-7	TGCGCCAGCAGCCCGCGCGGTCGAGCGGGAGGGGACGAGCAGTACTTC	CASSPRGRAGGDEQYF
11	few	TRBV10-2	NA	TRBJ2-7	TGCGCCAGCTCCATGTCCTACGAGCAGTACTTC	CASSMSYEQYF
20	NA	TRBV12-3/TRBV12-4	TRBD1	TRBJ2-2	TGTGCCAGCAGTTTTTATCCGGGACAGGGGCCCGGTATCAACACCGGGGAGCTGTTTTTT	CASSFYPGQGPGINTGELFF
17	few	TRBV15	TRBD1	TRBJ2-3	TGTGCCACCAGAAGGGCCCCGGGACAGGGGTTACGAGATACGCAGTATTTT	CATRRAPGQGLRDTQYF
14	few	TRBV2	NA	TRBJ1-3	TGTGCCAGCAGCGCCCCATCGGTGGGAAACACCATATATTTT	CASSAPSVGNTIYF
18	few	TRBV6-1	NA	TRBJ1-5	TGTGCCAGCAGTGGGGACTCCGGGGGGCCAGGAAGCAATCAGCCCCAGCATTTT	CASSGDSGGPGSNQPQHF
16	NA	TRBV4-2	TRBD2	TRBJ2-3	TGTGCCAGCAGCCGGACTAGCGGGAGAGGTGCAGATACGCAGTATTTT	CASSRTSGRGADTQYF
17	few	TRBV6-1	TRBD1	TRBJ2-7	TGTGCCAGCAGTGATCCCACCGGGGGGACAGGGACCTACGAGCAGTACTTC	CASSDPTGGTGTYEQYF
13	few	TRBV2	NA	TRBJ1-2	TGTGCCAGCAGGGACATAACTAACTATGGCTACACCTTC	CASRDITNYGYTF
15	NA	TRBV30	TRBD1	TRBJ2-7	TGTGCCTGGAGGAAACAGGGGTCTTTTGTTGGGGAGCAGTACTTC	CAWRKQGSFVGEQYF
15	NA	TRBV20-1	TRBD2	TRBJ2-1	TGCAGTGCTAGTGGGACTAGCGGACCTTACAATGAGCAGTTCTTC	CSASGTSGPYNEQFF
15	NA	TRBV5-4	NA	TRBJ1-1	TGTGCCAGCAGCTTATTGGGAGCGCGGGTTGGTGAAGCTTTCTTT	CASSLLGARVGEAFF
14	NA	TRBV7-8	NA	TRBJ1-6	TGTGCCAGCAGCCCCACTTCCAGTAATTCACCCCTCCACTTT	CASSPTSSNSPLHF
15	NA	TRBV6-1	TRBD2	TRBJ2-7	TGTGCCAGCAGTTCGGCAGCGGGAGGATTATACGAGCAGTACTTC	CASSSAAGGLYEQYF
17	NA	TRBV7-8	TRBD1	TRBJ2-6	TGTCCCAGCAGCCACTTCCAGGGGGCTTCTGGGGCCAACGTCCTGACTTTC	CPSSHFQGASGANVLTF
15	NA	TRBV7-9	NA	TRBJ2-2	TGTGCTAGCAGCTTAGACGGGGGCGAAACCGGGGAGCTGTTTTTT	CASSLDGGETGELFF
16	few	TRBV27	NA	TRBJ2-7	TGTGCCAGCAGTCCAGGGACCGAGGGAAGTTCCTACGAGCAGTACTTC	CASSPGTEGSSYEQYF
16	NA	TRBV19	NA	TRBJ2-7	TGTGCCAGTAGTAGTATCGGAGGCAGGGGTGAGAACGAGCAGTACTTC	CASSSIGGRGENEQYF
16	few	TRBV9	NA	TRBJ2-1	TGTGCCAGCAGCGTAGAAATGGGGACTGACTACAATGAGCAGTTCTTC	CASSVEMGTDYNEQFF
15	NA	TRBV7-9	TRBD2	TRBJ2-3	TGTGCCAGCAGCTCCCTAGCGGGAGACACAGATACGCAGTATTTT	CASSSLAGDTDTQYF
16	once	TRBV5-6	NA	TRBJ1-4	TGTGCCAGCAGCCGGGCCCTCGGCGCTACTAATGAAAAACTGTTTTTT	CASSRALGATNEKLFF
14	few	TRBV2	NA	TRBJ2-3	TGTGCCAGCAAATCAGGGGTTCACACAGATACGCAGTATTTT	CASKSGVHTDTQYF
15	NA	TRBV20-1	NA	TRBJ1-3	TGCAGTGCTAGAGATACGGGCGGGAGTGGAAACACCATATATTTT	CSARDTGGSGNTIYF
14	NA	TRBV20-1	TRBD1	TRBJ2-7	TGCAGTGCCCTGACAGGGGGCGGGACCTACGAGCAGTACTTC	CSALTGGGTYEQYF
14	NA	TRBV5-1	NA	TRBJ1-2	TGCGCCAGCAGCCCAACAGACTTTAACTATGGCTACACCTTC	CASSPTDFNYGYTF
15	NA	TRBV11-2	NA	TRBJ2-3	TGTGCCAGCAGCTTCAACCCCCATAGCTCTGATACGCAGTATTTT	CASSFNPHSSDTQYF
14	once	TRBV7-9	NA	TRBJ2-2	TGTGCCAGCATCGGGTTGCAGGTTGCCGGGGAGCTGTTTTTT	CASIGLQVAGELFF
15	NA	TRBV20-1	TRBD1	TRBJ1-1	TGCAGTGCTAGTGCCGGGACAGGGGGAATGACTGAAGCTTTCTTT	CSASAGTGGMTEAFF
11	few	TRBV6-1	NA	TRBJ2-2	TGTGCCAGCAGACAATCCGGGGAGCTGTTTTTT	CASRQSGELFF
15	few	TRBV12-3/TRBV12-4	NA	TRBJ1-1	TGTGCCAGCAGCCCCGGTGGCAGTCCGGGAAGTGAAGCTTTCTTT	CASSPGGSPGSEAFF
15	NA	TRBV20-1	TRBD2	TRBJ2-7	TGCAGTGCTAGAGATCCCACTAGCGGGAGATACGAGCAGTACTTC	CSARDPTSGRYEQYF
16	NA	TRBV28	NA	TRBJ1-2	TGTGCCAGCAGTTTATCCCTGCTCAGGGTAGGCTATGGCTACACCTTC	CASSLSLLRVGYGYTF
12	NA	TRBV6-1	NA	TRBJ2-2	TGTGCCAGCAGACAGGTCACCGGGGAGCTGTTTTTT	CASRQVTGELFF
13	NA	TRBV5-1	NA	TRBJ2-5	TGCGCCAGCAGCCTGACTGGGGGCGAGACCCAGTACTTC	CASSLTGGETQYF
14	NA	TRBV7-2	NA	TRBJ1-1	TGTGCCAGCAGCACCCTGACAAGAAACACTGAAGCTTTCTTT	CASSTLTRNTEAFF
13	NA	TRBV5-1	NA	TRBJ2-7	TGCGCCAGCAGCAAAGGACAGTCCTACGAGCAGTACTTC	CASSKGQSYEQYF
14	few	TRBV24-1	NA	TRBJ1-5	TGTGCCACCAGTACGGCTAATAGCAATCAGCCCCAGCATTTT	CATSTANSNQPQHF